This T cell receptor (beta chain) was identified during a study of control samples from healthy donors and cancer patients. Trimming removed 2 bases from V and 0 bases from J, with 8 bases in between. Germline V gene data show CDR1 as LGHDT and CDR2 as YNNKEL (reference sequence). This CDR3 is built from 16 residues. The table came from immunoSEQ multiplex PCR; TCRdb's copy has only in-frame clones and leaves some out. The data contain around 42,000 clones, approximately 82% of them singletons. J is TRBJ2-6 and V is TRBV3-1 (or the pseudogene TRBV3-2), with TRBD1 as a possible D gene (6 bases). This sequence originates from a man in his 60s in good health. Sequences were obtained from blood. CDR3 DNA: TGTGCCAGCAGCCAACGGACAGACTCTGGGGCCAACGTCCTGACTTTC. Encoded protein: CASSQRTDSGANVLTF.